This paragraph reports one TCR beta chain. The germline V gene has CDR1 SEHNR and CDR2 FQNEAQ (reference sequence). This CDR3 is 14 amino acids long. Trimming cost V 4 bases and J 3 bases, with 12 bases left between them. The data are from a study of blood T cell repertoires in COVID-19. Looking at the study overall: The samples span acute and convalescent COVID-19 from the United States, Italy and Spain. The cDNA or gDNA used as material had been derived from T cells, B-cell-depleted T cells, or PBMCs.

In the original analysis: Scientists estimated how many nucleated cells there were by amplifying reference gene primers. Libraries were prepared by immunoSEQ multiplex PCR; TCRdb keeps only in-frame clonotypes and omits some of them. V and J calls and clone size are as listed in that table; D and trimming were resolved from the DNA. The sample includes just over 150,000 clones, around 93% of them seen just once. This chain uses TRBV7-9 with TRBJ1-1, with a weak D call TRBD1 (5 bases). The TCR sequence derives from a woman in her 50s with acute or convalescent COVID-19. The sample was peripheral blood. The CDR3 here is CASSSDLGDTEAFF. DNA of the CDR3: TGTGCCAGCAGCTCCGACTTAGGGGACACTGAAGCTTTCTTT.